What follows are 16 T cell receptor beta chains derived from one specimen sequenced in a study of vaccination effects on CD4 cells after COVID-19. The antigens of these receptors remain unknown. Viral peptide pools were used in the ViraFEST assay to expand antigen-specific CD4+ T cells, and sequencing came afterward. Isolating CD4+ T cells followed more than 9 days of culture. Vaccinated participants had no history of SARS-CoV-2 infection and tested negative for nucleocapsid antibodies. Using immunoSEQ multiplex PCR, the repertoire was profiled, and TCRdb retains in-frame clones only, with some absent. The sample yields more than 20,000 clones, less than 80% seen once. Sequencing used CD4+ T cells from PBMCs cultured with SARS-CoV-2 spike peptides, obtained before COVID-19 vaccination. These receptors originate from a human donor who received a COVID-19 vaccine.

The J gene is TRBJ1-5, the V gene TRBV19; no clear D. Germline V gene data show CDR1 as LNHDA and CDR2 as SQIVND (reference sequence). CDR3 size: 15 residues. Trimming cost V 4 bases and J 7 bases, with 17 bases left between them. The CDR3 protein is CASSTNDRVGQPQHF. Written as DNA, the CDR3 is TGTGCCAGTAGTACCAATGACCGGGTGGGGCAGCCCCAGCATTTT.

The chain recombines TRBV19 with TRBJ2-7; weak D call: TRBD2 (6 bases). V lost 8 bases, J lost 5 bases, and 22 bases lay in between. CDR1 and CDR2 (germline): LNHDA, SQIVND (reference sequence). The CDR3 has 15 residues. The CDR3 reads CASGKEGGYYNEQYF. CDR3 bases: TGTGCCAGTGGGAAAGAAGGAGGGTATTATAACGAGCAGTACTTC.

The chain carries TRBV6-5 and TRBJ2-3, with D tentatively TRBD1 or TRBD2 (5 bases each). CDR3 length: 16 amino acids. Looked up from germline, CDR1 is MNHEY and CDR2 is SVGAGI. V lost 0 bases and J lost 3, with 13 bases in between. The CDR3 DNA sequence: TGTGCCAGCAGTTACTCGGGACCAGAGCTTACAGATACGCAGTATTTT. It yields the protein CASSYSGPELTDTQYF.

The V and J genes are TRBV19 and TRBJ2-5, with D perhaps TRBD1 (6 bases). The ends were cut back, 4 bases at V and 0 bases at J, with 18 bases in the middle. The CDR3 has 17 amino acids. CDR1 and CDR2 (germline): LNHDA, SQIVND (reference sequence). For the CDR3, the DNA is TGTGCCAGTAGTAGAGTTATTGGCAGGGGCCACCAAGAGACCCAGTACTTC. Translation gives CASSRVIGRGHQETQYF.

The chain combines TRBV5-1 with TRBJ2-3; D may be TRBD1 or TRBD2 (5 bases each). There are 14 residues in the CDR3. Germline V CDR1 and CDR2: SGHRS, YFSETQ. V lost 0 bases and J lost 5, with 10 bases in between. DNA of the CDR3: TGCGCCAGCAGCTTGGGGGGACCAGAAGATACGCAGTATTTT. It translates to CASSLGGPEDTQYF.

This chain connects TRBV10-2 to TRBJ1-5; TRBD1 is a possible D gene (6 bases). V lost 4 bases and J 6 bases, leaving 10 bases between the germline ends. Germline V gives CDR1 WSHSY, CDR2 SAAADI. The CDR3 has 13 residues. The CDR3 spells CASSVDSGQPQHF. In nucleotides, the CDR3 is TGCGCCAGCAGTGTGGACAGCGGTCAGCCCCAGCATTTT.

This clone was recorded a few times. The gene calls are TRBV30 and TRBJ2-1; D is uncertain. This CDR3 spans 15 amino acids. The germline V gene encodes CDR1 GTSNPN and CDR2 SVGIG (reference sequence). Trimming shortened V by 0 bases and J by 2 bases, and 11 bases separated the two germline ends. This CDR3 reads CAWSVGLAPYNEQFF. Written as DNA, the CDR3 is TGTGCCTGGAGTGTAGGGTTAGCTCCCTACAATGAGCAGTTCTTC.

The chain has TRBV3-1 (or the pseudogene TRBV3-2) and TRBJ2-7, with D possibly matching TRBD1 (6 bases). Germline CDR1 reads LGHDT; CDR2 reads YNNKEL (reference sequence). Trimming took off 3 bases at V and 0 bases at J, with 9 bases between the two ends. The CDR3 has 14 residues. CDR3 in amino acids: CASSQTGGSYEQYF. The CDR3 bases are TGTGCCAGCAGCCAGACAGGCGGCTCCTACGAGCAGTACTTC.

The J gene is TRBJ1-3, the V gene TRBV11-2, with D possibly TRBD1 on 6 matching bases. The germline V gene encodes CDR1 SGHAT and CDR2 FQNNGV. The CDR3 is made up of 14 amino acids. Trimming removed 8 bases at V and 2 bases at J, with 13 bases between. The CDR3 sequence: CASGEGGTGNTIYF. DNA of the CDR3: TGTGCCAGCGGGGAAGGGGGGACTGGAAACACCATATATTTT.

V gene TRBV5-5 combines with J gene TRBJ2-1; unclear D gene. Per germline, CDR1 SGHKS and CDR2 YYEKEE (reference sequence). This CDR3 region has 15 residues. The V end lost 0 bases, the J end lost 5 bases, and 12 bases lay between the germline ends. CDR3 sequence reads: CASSLVLNGDNEQFF. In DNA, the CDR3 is TGTGCCAGCAGCTTGGTTTTAAATGGGGACAATGAGCAGTTCTTC.

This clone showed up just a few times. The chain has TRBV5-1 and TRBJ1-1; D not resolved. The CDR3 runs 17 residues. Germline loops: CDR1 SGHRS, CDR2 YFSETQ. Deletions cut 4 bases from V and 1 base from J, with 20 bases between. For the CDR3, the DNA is TGCGCCAGCAGCGCTAGCGTGGGAGCAGGTGGGAACACTGAAGCTTTCTTT. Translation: CASSASVGAGGNTEAFF.

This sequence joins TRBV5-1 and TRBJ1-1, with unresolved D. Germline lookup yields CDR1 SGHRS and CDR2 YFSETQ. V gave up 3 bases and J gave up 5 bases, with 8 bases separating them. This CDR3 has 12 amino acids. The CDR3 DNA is TGCGCCAGCAGCTCGGCGGAGACTGAAGCTTTCTTT. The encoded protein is CASSSAETEAFF.

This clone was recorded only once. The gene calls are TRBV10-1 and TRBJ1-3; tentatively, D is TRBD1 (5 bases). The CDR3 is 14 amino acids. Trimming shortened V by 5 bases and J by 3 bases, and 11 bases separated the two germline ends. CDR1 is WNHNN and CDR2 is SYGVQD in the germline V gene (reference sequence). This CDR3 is CASSQGVLGNTIYF. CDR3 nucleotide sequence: TGCGCCAGCAGTCAAGGGGTTCTTGGAAACACCATATATTTT.

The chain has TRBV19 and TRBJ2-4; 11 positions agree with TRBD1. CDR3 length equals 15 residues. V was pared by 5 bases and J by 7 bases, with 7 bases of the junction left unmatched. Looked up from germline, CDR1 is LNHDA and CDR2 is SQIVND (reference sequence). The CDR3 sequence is CASSPGQGAYNIQYF. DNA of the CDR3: TGTGCCAGTAGTCCAGGACAGGGGGCATATAACATTCAGTACTTC.

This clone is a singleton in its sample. The CDR3 loop is CASSIDHSGSSYNEQFF. The CDR3 coding sequence is TGTGCCAGTAGTATAGATCATAGCGGGAGCTCCTACAATGAGCAGTTCTTC. The V and J genes are TRBV19 and TRBJ2-1; 9 nucleotides align to TRBD2. Germline trimming cut 0 bases from V and 0 bases from J; bases unmatched to any gene: 3. The CDR3 covers 17 residues. Per the germline V gene, CDR1 is LNHDA and CDR2 is SQIVND (reference sequence). Full variable domain (outside the CDR3, taken from reference TRBV19 and TRBJ2-1): DGGITQSPKYLFRKEGQNVTLSCEQNLNHDAMYWYRQDPGQGLRLIYYSQIVNDFQKGDIAEGYSVSREKKESFPLTVTSAQKNPTAFYLCASSIDHSGSSYNEQFFGPGTRLTVL.

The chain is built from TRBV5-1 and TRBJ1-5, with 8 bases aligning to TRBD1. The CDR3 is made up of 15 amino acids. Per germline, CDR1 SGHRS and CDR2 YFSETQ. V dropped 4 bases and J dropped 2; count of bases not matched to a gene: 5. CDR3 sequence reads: CASSSGQGGNQPQHF. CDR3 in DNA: TGCGCCAGCAGCAGTGGACAGGGAGGCAATCAGCCCCAGCATTTT.